Sequencing of this T cell receptor (beta chain) was carried out in a study of shared clonotypes between healthy human individuals. A remark on this clone: The antigen is undetermined.

Deep-level assay runs were performed. Assay used: immunoSEQ multiplex PCR; TCRdb lists only in-frame clones, some missing. The data contain about 2.3 million clones, 80% to 95% of them singletons. Study-level results: Clonotypes that were shared across a handful of donors made up around 5% of naive CD4 clonotypes. Collection of samples was limited to blood; tissue repertoires likely differ. Non-shared clonotypes showed lower generation probabilities than clonotypes common to all four donors.

Per germline, CDR1 ENHRY and CDR2 SYGVKD. The CDR3 runs 13 residues. Trimming at V came to 7 bases and at J to 9 bases, leaving 11 bases not matched to a gene. Input material: naive CD4+ T cells from PBMCs. Documented subset: CD45RA+ positively selected. This sequence was found in a young man in good health. Some clones in this sample may be carry-over from other donors' samples. The chain employs TRBV10-3 and TRBJ1-2; TRBD1 matches 7 bases. CDR3 in DNA: TGTGCCATCACACCTCGGGACAGTAGCAGCTACACCTTC. This encodes CAITPRDSSSYTF.